Listed here are 28 T cell receptor beta chains from one sample, sequenced in a study of cytomegalovirus exposure and HLA in healthy donors. PCR involved 60 Vbeta and 13 Jbeta primers. Clones were sequenced by immunoSEQ multiplex PCR, and TCRdb holds only the in-frame ones, with some missing. In the table there are 150,000 to 200,000 clones, around 80% of which are singletons. The sequenced material came from PBMCs. These receptors were collected from a male donor in good health and CMV-seronegative.

This clone came up a few times. The chain carries TRBV7-2 and TRBJ2-7; 8 bases agree with TRBD2. This CDR3 spans 14 amino acids. The J segment lost 5 bases and the V segment lost 3 bases, leaving 6 bases of the junction unmatched. CDR1 and CDR2 from the germline V gene are SGHTA and FQGNSA. The chain's CDR3 is CASSFAGGGNEQYF. The CDR3, as DNA: TGTGCCAGCAGCTTTGCGGGAGGCGGGAACGAGCAGTACTTC.

There are a few counts of this clone. The chain uses TRBV9 and TRBJ2-7; a weak D match, TRBD1 (6 bases). Germline lookup yields CDR1 SGDLS and CDR2 YYNGEE. This CDR3 has 16 residues. With 0 bases removed from V and 4 bases from J, the gap between germline ends came to 17 bases. The chain's CDR3 is CASSVGSPGQGYEQYF. CDR3 coding DNA: TGTGCCAGCAGCGTAGGCTCTCCGGGACAAGGTTACGAGCAGTACTTC.

This clone was picked up a small number of times. This chain links TRBV19 with TRBJ1-4; no firm D call. V gave up 3 bases and J gave up 7 bases, with 12 bases separating them. There are 14 residues in the CDR3. The germline CDR1 and CDR2 sequences are LNHDA and SQIVND (reference sequence). In DNA, the CDR3 is TGTGCCAGTAGTATCTGGCCGGCGGCTGAAAAACTGTTTTTT. Amino acids: CASSIWPAAEKLFF.

The chain is built from TRBV19 and TRBJ2-7, with TRBD1 as a possible D gene (5 bases). The CDR3 has 13 amino acids. Germline V gives CDR1 LNHDA, CDR2 SQIVND (reference sequence). Trimming stripped 2 bases from V and 7 bases from J, with 12 bases between. The CDR3 region is CASSIKGKEEQYF. In DNA form, the CDR3 reads TGTGCCAGTAGTATAAAGGGGAAGGAAGAGCAGTACTTC.

This clone showed up just once. The chain carries TRBV30 and TRBJ2-7; 9 bases align to TRBD2. V shed 0 bases, J shed 3 bases, and the junction held 6 bases outside the gene matches. The CDR3 is 15 amino acids. Germline V CDR1 and CDR2: GTSNPN, SVGIG (reference sequence). CDR3 nucleotide sequence: TGTGCCTGGAGTGTACCTTCTAGCGGGATCTACGAGCAGTACTTC. This sequence encodes CAWSVPSSGIYEQYF.

In this sample, this clone turned up once. The chain carries TRBV19 and TRBJ2-6, with 9 bases lining up with TRBD1. Losses at the gene ends were 4 bases for V and 4 bases for J; bases not matched to a gene: 8. Looked up from germline, CDR1 is LNHDA and CDR2 is SQIVND (reference sequence). This CDR3 is 17 amino acids long. CDR3 coding DNA: TGTGCCAGTAGTACTTCAGGGACAGGGTGGGGGGCCAACGTCCTGACTTTC. It specifies CASSTSGTGWGANVLTF.

J is TRBJ1-2 and V is TRBV28; D uncertain. Germline V gene data show CDR1 as MDHEN and CDR2 as SYDVKM. Trimming cost V 6 bases and J 6 bases, with 11 bases left between them. The CDR3 is 12 amino acids. This CDR3 reads CASRTPGDGYTF. The CDR3 region has the DNA TGTGCCAGCAGAACCCCCGGGGATGGCTACACCTTC.

This chain links TRBV6-5 with TRBJ1-2, with 8 bases lining up with TRBD1. CDR3 size: 13 residues. In germline, CDR1 is MNHEY, CDR2 SVGAGI. With V trimmed by 5 bases and J by 6 bases, 5 bases remained unmatched. This CDR3 is CASSPTGGDGYTF. In DNA form, the CDR3 reads TGTGCCAGCAGTCCAACAGGGGGAGATGGCTACACCTTC.

V is TRBV5-4 and J is TRBJ2-1; weak D call: TRBD2 (5 bases). This CDR3 contains 17 residues. CDR1 is SGHNT, CDR2 YYREEE, per germline (reference sequence). Trimming cost V 4 bases and J 8 bases, with 25 bases left between them. The CDR3 DNA reads as TGTGCCAGCAGCCGTTGGGATCCGGGAACTCAGTTGCATGAGCAGTTCTTC. Translation gives CASSRWDPGTQLHEQFF.

This chain uses TRBV5-1 with TRBJ2-3, with D possibly being TRBD2 (6 bases). Germline values: CDR1 SGHRS, CDR2 YFSETQ. V was trimmed by 2 bases and J by 6 bases, leaving 7 bases between them. The CDR3 extends over 12 amino acids. The CDR3: CASSFGGDTQYF. CDR3 coding DNA: TGCGCCAGCAGCTTTGGGGGGGATACGCAGTATTTT. Full variable domain (missing parts from reference TRBV5-1 and TRBJ2-3): KAGVTQTPRYLIKTRGQQVTLSCSPISGHRSVSWYQQTPGQGLQFLFEYFSETQRNKGNFPGRFSGRQFSNSRSEMNVSTLELGDSALYLCASSFGGDTQYFGPGTRLTVL.

The chain links TRBV19 to TRBJ2-7, with 9 bases that match TRBD1. J lost 5 bases, V lost 9 bases, and 11 bases had no gene match. The germline V gene encodes CDR1 LNHDA and CDR2 SQIVND (reference sequence). This CDR3 spans 14 amino acids. This CDR3 is CASQPGQGINEQYF. The CDR3 nucleotides are TGTGCCAGCCAACCGGGACAGGGCATCAACGAGCAGTACTTC.

The V and J genes are TRBV27 and TRBJ1-5, with 7 positions matching TRBD1. The CDR3 spans 16 residues. The V gene's germline CDR1 is MNHEY and CDR2 SMNVEV (reference sequence). The ends lost 2 bases at V and 7 bases at J; junction bases unmatched: 11. Here the CDR3 reads CASSLRRTGRGQPQHF. In DNA, the CDR3 is TGTGCCAGCAGTTTACGGAGGACAGGACGGGGACAGCCCCAGCATTTT.

This chain uses TRBV28 with TRBJ2-1; 8 nucleotides agree with TRBD2. V lost 6 bases, J lost 11 bases, and 9 bases stayed unmatched. CDR1 and CDR2 (germline): MDHEN, SYDVKM. This CDR3 is 13 amino acids long. CDR3 protein: CASSSGLADKQFF. CDR3 DNA: TGTGCCAGCAGCTCCGGACTAGCTGATAAGCAGTTCTTC. Complete variable domain (other parts from reference TRBV28 and TRBJ2-1): DVKVTQSSRYLVKRTGEKVFLECVQDMDHENMFWYRQDPGLGLRLIYFSYDVKMKEKGDIPEGYSVSREKKERFSLILESASTNQTSMYLCASSSGLADKQFFGPGTRLTVL.

The J gene is TRBJ2-7, the V gene TRBV19, with 11 positions matching TRBD2. Looked up from germline, CDR1 is LNHDA and CDR2 is SQIVND (reference sequence). The CDR3 is 15 residues long. The trim removed 1 base at V and 4 bases at J, leaving 3 bases unmatched. CDR3 in amino acids: CASSIAGTSGYEQYF. DNA of the CDR3: TGTGCCAGTAGTATAGCCGGGACTAGCGGATACGAGCAGTACTTC.

V is TRBV23-1 and J is TRBJ1-1, with 8 bases lining up with TRBD1. TRBV23-1 is filed as an ORF, its function uncertain. The V gene end was trimmed by 0 bases and the J gene end by 3 bases; junction bases not matched to a gene: 3. The CDR3 is 15 residues long. The CDR3: CASSQSGTGYTEAFF. In nucleotides, the CDR3 is TGCGCCAGCAGTCAATCGGGGACAGGATACACTGAAGCTTTCTTT.

This clone turned up a few times. The rearrangement uses TRBV4-1 and TRBJ1-2, with D maybe TRBD1 (5 bases). CDR1 and CDR2 from the germline V gene are MGHRA and YSYEKL. CDR3 length: 15 amino acids. Trimming took 0 bases from V and 4 from J, leaving 12 bases between them. The CDR3 spells CASSQERGRAYGYTF. For the CDR3, the DNA is TGCGCCAGCAGCCAAGAGAGAGGCAGGGCCTATGGCTACACCTTC.

The chain employs TRBV6-6 and TRBJ1-2, with no clear D. Germline V gives CDR1 MNHNY, CDR2 SVGAGI (reference sequence). The V end lost 4 bases, the J end lost 8 bases, and 17 bases lay between the germline ends. The CDR3 has 14 residues. This CDR3 is CASSSAQLLGGYTF. The CDR3 nucleotides are TGTGCCAGCAGTTCCGCCCAACTCCTCGGGGGCTACACCTTC.

J is TRBJ2-7 and V is TRBV10-2, with D possibly TRBD1 on 5 matching bases. Germline CDR1 and CDR2: WSHSY and SAAADI. CDR3 length: 14 residues. V gave up 2 bases and J gave up 6 bases, with 14 bases separating them. CDR3 residues: CASSETGAAREQYF. The CDR3 region has the DNA TGCGCCAGCAGTGAGACTGGGGCAGCTCGCGAGCAGTACTTC.

The rearrangement uses TRBV9 and TRBJ2-5; D is perhaps TRBD1 (6 bases). V lost 2 bases and J lost 2, with 13 bases in between. CDR1 is SGDLS and CDR2 is YYNGEE in the germline V gene. This CDR3 contains 15 residues. The CDR3 spells CASSVLGHVQETQYF. In DNA, the CDR3 is TGTGCCAGCAGCGTCTTGGGACATGTACAAGAGACCCAGTACTTC. Supplemented by reference TRBV9 and TRBJ2-5, the full variable domain reads DSGVTQTPKHLITATGQRVTLRCSPRSGDLSVYWYQQSLDQGLQFLIQYYNGEERAKGNILERFSAQQFPDLHSELNLSSLELGDSALYFCASSVLGHVQETQYFGPGTRLLVL.

The chain recombines TRBV15 with TRBJ1-5; 7 bases are a match to TRBD1. CDR1 is LNHNV and CDR2 is YYDKDF in the germline V gene (reference sequence). The length of the CDR3 is 19 residues. V was clipped by 6 bases and J by 1 base; unmatched bases: 18. This CDR3 reads CATRLEGQYRSLSNQPQHF. In DNA, the CDR3 is TGTGCCACCAGGCTCGAGGGACAGTATAGATCCCTCAGCAATCAGCCCCAGCATTTT.

CDR3 coding DNA: TGTGCCAGTAGTACATTTTACAGGGGGCGCGGCGATCAGCCCCAGCATTTT. It encodes CASSTFYRGRGDQPQHF. The chain couples TRBV19 to TRBJ1-5; TRBD1 matches at 9 bases. This CDR3 is built from 17 residues. Germline V gene lookup returns CDR1 LNHDA and CDR2 SQIVND (reference sequence). The trim removed 4 bases at V and 5 bases at J, leaving 12 bases unmatched.

This clone was seen more than once but under ten times. The gene calls are TRBV7-8 and TRBJ2-2, with D possibly TRBD2 on 5 matching bases. Trimming removed 4 bases at V and 1 base at J, with 10 bases between. This CDR3 has 15 residues. The V gene's germline CDR1 is SGHVS and CDR2 FQNEAQ. Here the CDR3 DNA reads TGTGCCAGCAGCTCCCGGGAAGTGAACACCGGGGAGCTGTTTTTT. Residues: CASSSREVNTGELFF.

This clone has only one observation. The V and J genes are TRBV2 and TRBJ2-3; TRBD1 aligns across 8 bases. The V gene end was trimmed by 7 bases and the J gene end by 1 base; junction bases not matched to a gene: 4. The germline V gene encodes CDR1 SNHLY and CDR2 FYNNEI. The CDR3 covers 14 residues. For the CDR3, the DNA is TGTGCCAGCACTCAACAGGGGGGCACAGATACGCAGTATTTT. It is translated as CASTQQGGTDTQYF.

The V and J genes are TRBV5-8 and TRBJ1-2; a possible D gene is TRBD1 (5 bases). V dropped 4 bases and J dropped 2 bases, with 12 bases sitting between them. Germline assignment: CDR1 SGHTS and CDR2 YDEGEE. The CDR3 consists of 14 residues. DNA of the CDR3: TGTGCCAGCAGCCGAAAGACAGTAAACTATGGCTACACCTTC. It yields the protein CASSRKTVNYGYTF.

This clone turned up a few times. V is TRBV7-3 and J is TRBJ2-1, with 11 positions matching TRBD2. CDR1 and CDR2 (germline): SGHTA, FQGTGA. With 2 bases clipped from V and 9 bases from J, the junction kept 9 bases outside the gene matches. The length of the CDR3 is 16 residues. The CDR3 DNA follows: TGTGCCAGCAGCTTACTCGGGGTAGCGGGGGGGGGTGAGCAGTTCTTC. This translates into CASSLLGVAGGGEQFF.

V gene TRBV5-8 combines with J gene TRBJ1-2; TRBD1 aligns across 7 bases. The CDR3 consists of 14 residues. J was trimmed by 4 bases and V by 4 bases; bases with no gene match: 7. The germline V gene has CDR1 SGHTS and CDR2 YDEGEE. DNA of the CDR3: TGTGCCAGCAGCCCCCGGACAGGCGGCTATGGCTACACCTTC. Translated: CASSPRTGGYGYTF.

The chain couples TRBV7-2 to TRBJ2-3, with 16 bases aligning to TRBD2. CDR1 is SGHTA and CDR2 is FQGNSA in the germline V gene. Losses at the gene ends were 4 bases for V and 0 bases for J; bases not matched to a gene: 4. This CDR3 has 18 residues. DNA for the CDR3: TGTGCCAGCAGCTCACCGGGACTAGCGGGAGGGAGCACAGATACGCAGTATTTT. As protein: CASSSPGLAGGSTDTQYF.

J is TRBJ2-7 and V is TRBV7-3; TRBD1 matches 7 bases. Germline CDR1 is SGHTA and CDR2 is FQGTGA. The V segment lost 5 bases and the J segment 7 bases; nucleotides outside the gene matches: 11. The CDR3 consists of 14 residues. This chain's CDR3 is CASSPQGVGGEQYF. The CDR3 DNA sequence: TGTGCCAGCAGCCCCCAGGGGGTGGGTGGGGAGCAGTACTTC.